The 30 T cell receptor beta chains below all came from one sample that was sequenced in a study of identical twins. TCRdb used MiXCR to reprocess the 5' RACE reads, holding one entry per CDR3 protein. The sample has some 1,700,000 distinct CDR3 sequences, less than 40% seen once; the top ten hold around 0.3%. The sample was cord blood. The source is a newborn girl in good health.

J is TRBJ2-3 and V is TRBV20-1; D gene uncertain. The V and J ends lost 3 bases and 7 bases respectively, with 17 bases between them. The CDR3 covers 14 residues. Germline V gives CDR1 DFQATT, CDR2 SNEGSKA (reference sequence). CDR3 coding DNA: TGCAGTGCTAGCCGTGGCGAGATGATGAATACGCAGTATTTT. As protein: CSASRGEMMNTQYF.

This clonotype appeared a few times. This chain joins TRBV5-4 and TRBJ2-1, with D tentatively TRBD2 (5 bases). This CDR3 region has 16 residues. Germline V gives CDR1 SGHNT, CDR2 YYREEE (reference sequence). V was shortened by 2 bases and J by 0 bases, with 12 bases between the two germline ends. The CDR3 bases are TGTGCCAGCAGCTTTCGATCGGGGAGCTCCTACAATGAGCAGTTCTTC. Amino acid sequence: CASSFRSGSSYNEQFF.

This clonotype was recorded at least ten times. The chain joins TRBV12-3 or TRBV12-4 to TRBJ2-4; no clear D. Trimming stripped 0 bases from V and 0 bases from J, with 3 bases between. The CDR3 runs to 14 residues. CDR3 loop: CASSLAQAKNIQYF. The CDR3 nucleotides read TGTGCCAGCAGTTTAGCACAAGCCAAAAACATTCAGTACTTC.

The sample holds many counts of this clonotype. V is TRBV6-5 and J is TRBJ2-7, with TRBD2 matching 11 bases. The CDR3 is 14 amino acids. Germline CDR1 and CDR2: MNHEY and SVGAGI. The trim removed 0 bases at V and 6 bases at J, leaving 1 base unmatched. CDR3 nucleotide sequence: TGTGCCAGCAGTTACTCTAGCGGGAGGGCCGAGCAGTACTTC. Its translation: CASSYSSGRAEQYF.

The sample holds a few counts of this clonotype. V is TRBV20-1 and J is TRBJ1-2; no reliable D call. Trimming shortened V by 3 bases and J by 4 bases, and 9 bases separated the two germline ends. Germline V lookup: CDR1 DFQATT, CDR2 SNEGSKA (reference sequence). The CDR3 consists of 12 residues. The CDR3 DNA is TGCAGTGCTAGTTCTGAAGCCTATGGCTACACCTTC. This translates into CSASSEAYGYTF.

A few counts support this clonotype. The chain recombines TRBV6-6 with TRBJ2-3, with D possibly being TRBD1 (6 bases). The germline V and J ends were trimmed by 5 bases and 1 base, with 16 bases remaining between them. This CDR3 spans 16 amino acids. The germline V gene encodes CDR1 MNHNY and CDR2 SVGAGI (reference sequence). The CDR3 coding sequence is TGTGCCAGCAGTGTAGGAAGACAGGTGGGCACAGATACGCAGTATTTT. Protein: CASSVGRQVGTDTQYF.

The rearrangement joins TRBV12-3 or TRBV12-4 to TRBJ2-2; TRBD2 aligns across 13 bases. The CDR3 is made up of 18 amino acids. The V segment lost 2 bases and the J segment 2 bases; nucleotides outside the gene matches: 5. DNA of the CDR3: TGTGCCAGCAGTTTATCGGGACTAGCGGGATCTAACACCGGGGAGCTGTTTTTT. It translates to CASSLSGLAGSNTGELFF.

This clonotype was observed a handful of times. V and J are TRBV20-1 and TRBJ2-7; a possible D gene is TRBD1 (5 bases). Trimming shortened V by 3 bases and J by 4 bases, and 19 bases separated the two germline ends. The V gene's germline CDR1 is DFQATT and CDR2 SNEGSKA (reference sequence). CDR3 length: 15 amino acids. CDR3 residues: CSASRPPGKGYEQYF. CDR3 sequence (DNA): TGCAGTGCTAGTCGGCCACCAGGGAAAGGTTACGAGCAGTACTTC.

This clonotype was seen a handful of times. The rearrangement joins TRBV25-1 to TRBJ2-3; D is perhaps TRBD1 (7 bases). Germline V CDR1 and CDR2: MGHDK, SYGVNS. The length of the CDR3 is 14 residues. Trimming took off 7 bases at V and 3 bases at J, with 14 bases between the two ends. CDR3 DNA: TGTGCCAGCACCAATGCAGGGGGGACAGATACGCAGTATTTT. Amino acid sequence: CASTNAGGTDTQYF.

This clonotype was seen a handful of times. V usage is TRBV4-1 and J usage is TRBJ2-3, with 12 positions matching TRBD2. This CDR3 contains 17 residues. The germline CDR1 and CDR2 sequences are MGHRA and YSYEKL. The junction had 5 bases not matched to a gene; V was cut back by 0 bases and J by 4 bases. The DNA of the CDR3 is TGCGCCAGCAGCCAAGACGAACTAGCGGGGGGCCCAGATACGCAGTATTTT. It yields the protein CASSQDELAGGPDTQYF.

This clonotype has only a few counts. The CDR3 region is CSAKQGAPDTEAFF. CDR3 sequence (DNA): TGCAGTGCTAAACAGGGGGCGCCTGACACTGAAGCTTTCTTT. This chain uses TRBV20-1 with TRBJ1-1; the match to TRBD1 covers 9 bases. Trimming at V came to 4 bases and at J to 3 bases, leaving 6 bases not matched to a gene. CDR3 length equals 14 residues. Germline CDR1 is DFQATT and CDR2 is SNEGSKA (reference sequence).

The chain employs TRBV20-1 and TRBJ1-1; D is undetermined. Germline assignment: CDR1 DFQATT and CDR2 SNEGSKA (reference sequence). Trimming pared 6 bases from V and 4 bases from J, leaving 12 bases between. This CDR3 has 12 amino acids. CDR3 bases: TGCAGTGCCCATCAGGTGGGCACTGAAGCTTTCTTT. As protein: CSAHQVGTEAFF.

The chain has TRBV7-2 and TRBJ2-7; a possible D gene is TRBD1 (6 bases). CDR3 length equals 14 residues. With 4 bases removed from V and 10 bases from J, the gap between germline ends came to 20 bases. Germline V gene data show CDR1 as SGHTA and CDR2 as FQGNSA. In DNA form, the CDR3 reads TGTGCCAGCAGCTCTTGGGGGATAGGGGGAAGCCAGTACTTC. Translating gives CASSSWGIGGSQYF.

This clonotype was recorded a few times. The chain couples TRBV29-1 to TRBJ2-7; TRBD1 might be the D (5 bases). The germline gives CDR1 SQVTM, CDR2 ANQGSEA. The CDR3 is 12 residues long. V lost 5 bases to trimming and J lost 7 bases, with 15 bases between them. The CDR3 spells CSVYVRAEEQYF. CDR3 sequence (DNA): TGCAGCGTTTACGTCAGGGCGGAGGAGCAGTACTTC.

The gene calls are TRBV20-1 and TRBJ2-7; D unresolved. Trimming shortened V by 0 bases and J by 2 bases, and 8 bases separated the two germline ends. Per the germline V gene, CDR1 is DFQATT and CDR2 is SNEGSKA (reference sequence). The CDR3 has 13 residues. In DNA, the CDR3 is TGCAGTGCTAGAGACCCCACTACCTACGAGCAGTACTTC. Amino acid sequence: CSARDPTTYEQYF.

This clonotype showed up just a few times. This chain links TRBV5-5 with TRBJ1-5, with TRBD1 identical over 11 bases. CDR1 and CDR2 (germline): SGHKS, YYEKEE (reference sequence). This CDR3 spans 19 amino acids. J lost 4 bases, V lost 2 bases, and 14 bases had no gene match. CDR3 residues: CASSLTIRSGTGGNQPQHF. DNA for the CDR3: TGTGCCAGCAGCTTAACGATAAGATCCGGGACAGGGGGGAATCAGCCCCAGCATTTT.

CDR3 residues: CASSLAGTGICNEQFF. CDR3 sequence (DNA): TGCGCCAGCAGCTTGGCTGGGACAGGAATATGCAATGAGCAGTTCTTC. The J gene is TRBJ2-1, the V gene TRBV5-1; TRBD1 aligns across 8 bases. Germline values: CDR1 SGHRS, CDR2 YFSETQ. V dropped 0 bases and J dropped 6; count of bases not matched to a gene: 8. CDR3 length equals 16 residues.

J is TRBJ1-4 and V is TRBV6-5, with 9 positions matching TRBD1. This CDR3 is 16 amino acids long. The trim removed 2 bases at V and 9 bases at J, leaving 10 bases unmatched. Germline V lookup: CDR1 MNHEY, CDR2 SVGAGI. The CDR3 nucleotides read TGTGCCAGCAGTTACGGAGCCGGGACAGGGTGGCAAAAACTGTTTTTT. Translated: CASSYGAGTGWQKLFF.

V is TRBV28 and J is TRBJ1-4, with a tentative D call TRBD1 (5 bases). The CDR3 extends over 16 amino acids. The germline V gene has CDR1 MDHEN and CDR2 SYDVKM. Between the trimmed V and J ends, which lost 3 bases and 8 bases, there was a span of 19 bases. The CDR3 is CASSFLGAASLEKLFF. In DNA form, the CDR3 reads TGTGCCAGCAGTTTTCTAGGGGCCGCGTCCCTAGAAAAACTGTTTTTT.

The V gene is TRBV19, the J gene TRBJ1-5, with D tentatively TRBD1 (5 bases). Trimming left V 4 bases short and J 1 base short, with 8 bases between. This CDR3 contains 14 residues. Germline V gene data show CDR1 as LNHDA and CDR2 as SQIVND (reference sequence). The CDR3 is CASSNPGSNQPQHF. For the CDR3, the DNA is TGTGCCAGTAGTAATCCAGGGAGCAATCAGCCCCAGCATTTT.

This clonotype was recorded a few times. This chain joins TRBV7-2 and TRBJ1-6; 7 bases are a match to TRBD1. V shed 0 bases and J 8 bases; nucleotides not matched to a gene: 28. Per germline, CDR1 SGHTA and CDR2 FQGNSA. This CDR3 has 23 amino acids. The chain's CDR3 is CASSLAFWRLGGEGGIWDSPLHF. In DNA form, the CDR3 reads TGTGCCAGCAGCTTAGCTTTTTGGCGTCTGGGAGGAGAAGGGGGCATTTGGGATTCACCCCTCCACTTT.

This clonotype was picked up a small number of times. V and J are TRBV28 and TRBJ2-7, with TRBD1 matching over 8 bases. The trim removed 7 bases at V and 5 bases at J, leaving 19 bases unmatched. The CDR3 contains 17 residues. Per the germline V gene, CDR1 is MDHEN and CDR2 is SYDVKM. CDR3 sequence: CASTSPGQESQNDEQYF. DNA for the CDR3: TGTGCCAGCACCTCTCCGGGACAGGAATCTCAAAACGACGAGCAGTACTTC.

The chain uses TRBV19 and TRBJ1-1; TRBD1 is a possible D gene (5 bases). Between the trimmed V and J ends, which lost 6 bases and 1 base, there was a span of 15 bases. Germline CDR1 is LNHDA and CDR2 is SQIVND (reference sequence). The CDR3 is 15 residues long. The CDR3, as DNA: TGTGCCAGTAGAGAAGACAGAAGCCCGAACACTGAAGCTTTCTTT. Translating gives CASREDRSPNTEAFF.

V gene TRBV12-3 or TRBV12-4 combines with J gene TRBJ1-5; the D gene is possibly TRBD1 (6 bases). There are 15 residues in the CDR3. Trimming removed 8 bases at V and 6 bases at J, with 20 bases between. The DNA for the CDR3 is TGTGCCAGCGGTTCCCAAACAGGGATTGGTCAGCCCCAGCATTTT. It is translated as CASGSQTGIGQPQHF.

This clonotype was seen only a few times. The chain links TRBV4-2 to TRBJ2-7, with D possibly matching TRBD1 (5 bases). This CDR3 is built from 14 residues. V gave up 4 bases and J gave up 5 bases, with 15 bases separating them. Per the germline V gene, CDR1 is LGHNA and CDR2 is YNFKEQ. This CDR3 is CASSPSGATHEQYF. The CDR3 DNA is TGTGCCAGCAGCCCTTCTGGGGCTACCCACGAGCAGTACTTC.

This clonotype was observed many times. V gene TRBV7-9 combines with J gene TRBJ1-4; D not resolved. Germline-derived CDR1 and CDR2 are SEHNR and FQNEAQ (reference sequence). Trimming stripped 3 bases from V and 8 bases from J, with 13 bases between. This CDR3 spans 14 amino acids. CDR3 amino acids: CASSFRTGGEKLFF. As DNA, the CDR3 is TGTGCCAGCAGCTTTAGGACGGGTGGAGAAAAACTGTTTTTT.

V usage is TRBV14 and J usage is TRBJ2-1; TRBD2 aligns across 7 bases. Unmatched junction bases numbered 2, after V lost 1 base and J lost 2 bases. CDR3 length equals 15 residues. Germline loops: CDR1 SGHDN, CDR2 FVKESK. The CDR3 reads CASSQVTSAYNEQFF. Written as DNA, the CDR3 is TGTGCCAGCAGCCAAGTAACTAGCGCCTACAATGAGCAGTTCTTC. Looking up the rest from reference TRBV14 and TRBJ2-1 gives the full variable domain: EAGVTQFPSHSVIEKGQTVTLRCDPISGHDNLYWYRRVMGKEIKFLLHFVKESKQDESGMPNNRFLAERTGGTYSTLKVQPAELEDSGVYFCASSQVTSAYNEQFFGPGTRLTVL.

This clonotype was detected a few times. V gene TRBV6-5 combines with J gene TRBJ2-5; no clear D. Trimming left V 0 bases short and J 1 base short, with 9 bases between. Germline loops: CDR1 MNHEY, CDR2 SVGAGI. This CDR3 is built from 15 residues. The CDR3 loop is CASSYSMGLQETQYF. Here the CDR3 DNA reads TGTGCCAGCAGTTACTCGATGGGTCTCCAAGAGACCCAGTACTTC.

This clonotype has more than one count but fewer than ten. The rearrangement links TRBV13 to TRBJ2-7; weak D call: TRBD2 (6 bases). V was shortened by 4 bases and J by 3 bases, with 16 bases between the two germline ends. The CDR3 contains 15 residues. Germline V gene data show CDR1 as PRHDT and CDR2 as FYEKMQ (reference sequence). This chain's CDR3 is CASSWRAGRLYEQYF. The CDR3 DNA follows: TGTGCCAGCAGCTGGAGGGCAGGGAGGCTCTACGAGCAGTACTTC.

V gene TRBV4-1 combines with J gene TRBJ2-3; D perhaps matches TRBD2 (6 bases). The CDR3 spans 15 residues. Trimming stripped 0 bases from V and 4 bases from J, with 11 bases between. CDR1 is MGHRA, CDR2 YSYEKL, per germline. CDR3 bases: TGCGCCAGCAGCCAAGATGGGGGGAGGTCAGATACGCAGTATTTT. This sequence encodes CASSQDGGRSDTQYF.